This is a list of T cell receptor beta chains from one sample in a study of technical replicates of blood from several donors. Sequencing used immunoSEQ multiplex PCR; TCRdb keeps in-frame clones, though not all of them. The sample lists about 82,000 clones; roughly 95% were seen once. Sequenced: T cells isolated from PBMCs. The receptors originated from a human donor in good health. The CDR3 runs from the conserved cysteine through the conserved F or W.

TRBJ1-2,TRBV6-5,CASSTGVGYTF
TRBJ1-4,TRBV6-7,CASSWGQGEKLFF
TRBJ1-1,TRBV10-3,CAISDQGGTEAFF
TRBJ1-5,TRBV19,CASSIKGLGAQHF
TRBJ2-3,TRBV7-3,CASSSIRDTQYF
TRBJ1-1,TRBV19,CASSIQGSTEAFF
TRBJ2-7,TRBV10-3,CAISLAQLVGGTYEQYF
TRBJ1-3,TRBV28,CASSFSGNTIYF
TRBJ2-1,TRBV6-5,CASSYGGGGDEQFF
TRBJ2-5,TRBV5-1,CASRSGLAGLETQYF
TRBJ2-1,TRBV2,CASSEPGLAGKDEQFF
TRBJ1-1,TRBV6-5,CATRGNTEAFF
TRBJ2-1,TRBV4-2,CASSQDRLAGGSEQFF
TRBJ1-1,TRBV5-4,CASSLYRGSTEAFF
TRBJ2-7,TRBV10-3,CAINPAGEREQYF
TRBJ2-3,TRBV27,CASSPPSGRVWEDTQYF
TRBJ1-1,TRBV2,CASSEIGGGNTEAFF
TRBJ1-1,TRBV4-3,CASSPRQGVSEAFF
TRBJ2-7,TRBV19,CATQIAGGSYEQYF
TRBJ2-5,TRBV19,CASSIGQGIETQYF
TRBJ2-1,TRBV19,CASTHTGTYNEQFF
TRBJ2-7,TRBV2,CASSPDRGISYEQYF
TRBJ2-7,TRBV5-5,CASSPTGGAFSSYEQYF
TRBJ1-2,TRBV19,CASSITGGVHGYTF
TRBJ1-5,TRBV6-5,CASSPGTGGYQPQHF
TRBJ2-7,TRBV4-1,CASSQSGISYEQYF
TRBJ2-2,TRBV27,CASIMTSGRSTGELFF
TRBJ1-5,TRBV7-2,CASSLVAGQPQHF
TRBJ1-4,TRBV28,CASSPLTENNEKLFF
TRBJ2-2,TRBV7-9,CASSLGPGGDTGELFF
TRBJ2-2,TRBV7-2,CASRNSNTGELFF
TRBJ1-5,TRBV2,CASRARRGASNQPQHF
TRBJ1-1,TRBV21-1,CASKRTERNTEAFF
TRBJ1-4,TRBV5-8,CASSGDRVGTNEKLFF
TRBJ2-3,TRBV27,CASSTSGTTDTQYF
TRBJ2-7,TRBV5-4,CASRTSGRRYEQYF
TRBJ2-1,TRBV9,CASSVGGLAASYNEQFF
TRBJ2-1,TRBV19,CASSIGTPFGEQFF
TRBJ1-2,TRBV9,CASSGLRGSNLENYGYTF
TRBJ2-1,TRBV11-3,CASSPVRGLAGVGEQFF
TRBJ2-1,TRBV27,CASTIRVAGVSEQFF
TRBJ2-7,TRBV2,CAILEGTDTYEQYF
TRBJ2-7,TRBV4-3,CASSQDSRPSYEQYF
TRBJ1-1,TRBV2,CASTGTGVKGTEAFF
TRBJ2-7,TRBV6-5,CASRSSGGLGEQYF
TRBJ2-4,TRBV25-1,CASEPWGGKNIQYF
TRBJ2-3,TRBV4-1,CASSPDPAGVMGTDTQYF
TRBJ1-1,TRBV10-3,CAISESLTRGMGGANTEAFF
TRBJ2-4,TRBV5-1,CASSLDGRENIQYF
TRBJ2-7,TRBV28,CASSLNLAGLSYEQYF
TRBJ2-6,TRBV6-1,CASGAVVTGANVLTF
TRBJ1-4,TRBV4-3,CASSQDRGTMAEKLFF
TRBJ1-2,TRBV14,CASTRTGAYGYTF
TRBJ2-1,TRBV9,CASSVLQGSYNEQFF
TRBJ2-1,TRBV5-1,CASSFGAGGPGYEQFF